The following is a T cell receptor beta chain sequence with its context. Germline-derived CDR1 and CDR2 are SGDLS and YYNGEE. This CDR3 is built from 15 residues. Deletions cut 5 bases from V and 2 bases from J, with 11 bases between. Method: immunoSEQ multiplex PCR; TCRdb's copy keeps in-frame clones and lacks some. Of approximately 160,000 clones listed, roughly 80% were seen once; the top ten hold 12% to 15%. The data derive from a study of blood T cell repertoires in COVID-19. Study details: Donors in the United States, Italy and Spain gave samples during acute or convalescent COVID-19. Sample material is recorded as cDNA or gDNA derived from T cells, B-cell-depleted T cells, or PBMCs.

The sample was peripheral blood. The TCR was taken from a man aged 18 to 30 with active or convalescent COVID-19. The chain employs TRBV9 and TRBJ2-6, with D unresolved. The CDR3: CASSDLSTGANVLTF. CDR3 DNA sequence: TGTGCCAGCAGTGATCTCTCTACTGGGGCCAACGTCCTGACTTTC.